Listed here is a single T cell receptor beta chain. Sequencing used immunoSEQ multiplex PCR; TCRdb keeps in-frame clones, though not all of them. The sample contains fewer than 15,000 clones, 35% of which appear only once. The plating included roughly 200,000 irradiated, violet-dye-labeled stimulator cells together with roughly 200,000 CFSE-labeled responder cells. CD3+CD4+ and CD3+CD8+ responders that were proliferating and CFSE-low were sorted post-reaction. This specimen comes from a study of graft-versus-host responses after intestinal transplantation. Study details: After anti-thymocyte globulin induction, recipients took tacrolimus and steroids for about 3 years.

Germline assignment: CDR1 MNHEY and CDR2 SVGAGI. The junction had 4 bases not matched to a gene; V was cut back by 2 bases and J by 4 bases. This CDR3 is 14 amino acids long. The sample in question was alloreactive CD8+ T cells from a mixed lymphocyte reaction culture, obtained before intestinal transplant. Subset specified: CFSE-low proliferating T cells sorted from roughly 6-day pre-transplant mixed lymphocyte reaction (GvH or HvG direction). This sequence joins TRBV6-5 and TRBJ2-7; 8 bases match TRBD2. The sequence derives from a human patient who received an intestinal transplant. CDR3 sequence (DNA): TGTGCCAGCAGTTACGGACTAGCTGAATACGAGCAGTACTTC. This encodes CASSYGLAEYEQYF.